The 6 T cell receptor beta chains presented below share a single source sample, sequenced in a study of shared clonotypes between healthy human individuals. Here immunoSEQ multiplex PCR was the method, and the copy in TCRdb shows in-frame clones only, minus some. The sample lists fewer than 800,000 clones, 92% seen once, with roughly 24% in the top ten. The naive CD8 population came from CD45RO-negative cells selected for CCR7, without terminally differentiated effector memory CD45RA+ cells. The sample was naive CD8+ T cells sorted from blood. These receptor sequences come from a man younger than 45 in good health.

The rearrangement links TRBV2 to TRBJ1-5; D not certain. Per germline, CDR1 SNHLY and CDR2 FYNNEI. Trimming removed 8 bases at V and 6 bases at J, with 14 bases between. This CDR3 has 13 residues. CDR3: CASRKVESQPQHF. In DNA, the CDR3 is TGTGCCAGCCGGAAGGTAGAATCTCAGCCCCAGCATTTT.

The chain recombines TRBV4-3 with TRBJ2-7, with D maybe TRBD1 (6 bases). V was trimmed by 0 bases and J by 2 bases, leaving 14 bases between them. This CDR3 has 16 amino acids. Germline V gene data show CDR1 as LGHNA and CDR2 as YSLEER. CDR3 sequence: CASSQDDVRTAYEQYF. The CDR3 region has the DNA TGCGCCAGCAGCCAAGATGATGTAAGGACAGCCTACGAGCAGTACTTC.

This chain links TRBV18 with TRBJ2-2; TRBD1 aligns across 7 bases. CDR1 and CDR2 from the germline V gene are KGHSH and LQKENI. V shed 2 bases, J shed 1 base, and the junction held 4 bases outside the gene matches. CDR3 size: 16 residues. CDR3 DNA: TGTGCCAGCTCACCAATGACAGGGATGAACACCGGGGAGCTGTTTTTT. This translates into CASSPMTGMNTGELFF.

The chain has TRBV6-1 and TRBJ2-5; 10 bases align to TRBD1. The V gene end was trimmed by 3 bases and the J gene end by 5 bases; junction bases not matched to a gene: 9. This CDR3 region has 16 residues. Germline V lookup: CDR1 MNHNS, CDR2 SASEGT. DNA for the CDR3: TGTGCCAGCAGTGATAGGGACAGGGGTTTTCTTGAGACCCAGTACTTC. Residues: CASSDRDRGFLETQYF.

The J gene is TRBJ2-7, the V gene TRBV19; the D gene is possibly TRBD1 (6 bases). V was shortened by 3 bases and J by 2 bases, with 11 bases between the two germline ends. Germline CDR1 LNHDA, CDR2 SQIVND (reference sequence). The CDR3 totals 14 residues. The CDR3 protein is CASSILGDTYEQYF. The CDR3 region has the DNA TGTGCCAGTAGTATCCTAGGGGACACCTACGAGCAGTACTTC.

This chain uses TRBV28 with TRBJ2-7, with D unresolved. The CDR3 sequence is 12 residues long. Germline lookup yields CDR1 MDHEN and CDR2 SYDVKM. The ends were cut back, 4 bases at V and 7 bases at J, with 11 bases in the middle. This CDR3 reads CASSSSVREQYF. The CDR3 DNA is TGTGCCAGCAGTTCCTCAGTTAGGGAGCAGTACTTC. The full variable domain, rest sourced from reference TRBV28 and TRBJ2-7, is DVKVTQSSRYLVKRTGEKVFLECVQDMDHENMFWYRQDPGLGLRLIYFSYDVKMKEKGDIPEGYSVSREKKERFSLILESASTNQTSMYLCASSSSVREQYFGPGTRLTVT.